Listed below are T cell receptor beta chains from one sample, sequenced in a study of blood T cell repertoires in COVID-19. The assay was immunoSEQ multiplex PCR, and TCRdb's table has in-frame clones only and misses some. The sample has around 140,000 clones, about 87% seen once. The specimen was peripheral blood. The receptors shown here come from a middle-aged man with active COVID-19. Each CDR3 is given with its conserved first and last residue. D genes are given only for firm matches. The size of a clone is reported for some rows only, either as once, few or many, or as a class for expanded clones.

D gene,J gene,clone size,CDR3 length,V gene,CDR3 DNA,CDR3 protein
.,TRBJ1-2,.,15,TRBV7-9,TGTGCCAGCAGCTTCGGACAGTCTTCTAACTATGGCTACACCTTC,CASSFGQSSNYGYTF
.,TRBJ1-6,.,13,TRBV7-3,TGTGCCAGCAGCGCGGCACGGGATTCACCCCTCCACTTT,CASSAARDSPLHF
.,TRBJ2-1,few,12,TRBV2,TGTGCCAGCAGTGAAGAAGAGGGTGAGCAGTTCTTC,CASSEEEGEQFF
TRBD1,TRBJ2-2,medium-sized,15,TRBV9,TGTGCCAGCAGCGCCGGACAGGGGGCCACCGGGGAGCTGTTTTTT,CASSAGQGATGELFF
TRBD1,TRBJ2-2,.,14,TRBV5-1,TGCGCCAGCAGCGGGGGGACAGGCGGCGGGGAGCTGTTTTTT,CASSGGTGGGELFF
TRBD2,TRBJ2-7,.,20,TRBV4-2,TGTGCCAGCAGCCAAGTGAAGTACCTAGCGGGGGCGCCTCTCCACTACGAGCAGTACTTC,CASSQVKYLAGAPLHYEQYF
.,TRBJ1-4,.,14,TRBV19,TGTGCCAGTAGAGTCGGGAGCGGCAATGAAAAACTGTTTTTT,CASRVGSGNEKLFF
.,TRBJ1-6,.,15,TRBV7-9,TGTGCCAGCAGCTTAGTGAGCTCCTATAATTCACCCCTCCACTTT,CASSLVSSYNSPLHF
TRBD2,TRBJ2-5,.,17,TRBV2,TGTGCCAGCAGAACCCTCTCCCTAGCGGGGGGGCTAGAGACCCAGTACTTC,CASRTLSLAGGLETQYF
TRBD1,TRBJ1-2,.,14,TRBV6-5,TGTGCCAGCAGTTTACGACAGGGGATTGATGGCTACACCTTC,CASSLRQGIDGYTF
TRBD2,TRBJ2-2,.,19,TRBV6-1,TGTGCCAGCAGTGAAGGGCGGGAGGACCTCTATCCCAACACCGGGGAGCTGTTTTTT,CASSEGREDLYPNTGELFF
.,TRBJ2-7,.,15,TRBV4-3,TGCGCCAGCAGCCAAGATCATTTGGCTCTCTACGAGCAGTACTTC,CASSQDHLALYEQYF
TRBD2,TRBJ2-1,.,14,TRBV18,TGTGCCAGCTCAAGCCTAGCGGGGGGGCATGAGCAGTTCTTC,CASSSLAGGHEQFF
TRBD1,TRBJ1-5,.,16,TRBV4-3,TGCGCCAGCAGCCAAGATTTGGGACAGGGGAATCAGCCCCAGCATTTT,CASSQDLGQGNQPQHF
TRBD1,TRBJ1-2,.,13,TRBV19,TGTGCCAGTAGGCCGGGACAGGATTATGGCTACACCTTC,CASRPGQDYGYTF
.,TRBJ2-5,.,14,TRBV6-5,TGTGCCAGCAGCAGGGGCATGTACCAAGAGACCCAGTACTTC,CASSRGMYQETQYF
TRBD1,TRBJ1-2,.,13,TRBV29-1,TGCAGCGTCGAACAGGGGGCGCGAGGTGGCTACACCTTC,CSVEQGARGGYTF
.,TRBJ1-6,.,16,TRBV19,TGTGCCAGTAAGTTTGGGCACAGCTCCTATAATTCACCCCTCCACTTT,CASKFGHSSYNSPLHF
TRBD1,TRBJ2-5,.,16,TRBV7-2,TGTGCCAGCAGCCTAACCGGGACAGGGGGCCCGGAGACCCAGTACTTC,CASSLTGTGGPETQYF
TRBD2,TRBJ2-3,.,18,TRBV9,TGTGCCAGCAGCCGGGCGGGGGGCCGCCCCATTAGCACAGATACGCAGTATTTT,CASSRAGGRPISTDTQYF
.,TRBJ1-1,once,15,TRBV6-5,TGTGCCAGCAGAGCAGCGGGGGAATTTAGGACTGAAGCTTTCTTT,CASRAAGEFRTEAFF
TRBD1,TRBJ2-1,.,16,TRBV10-3,TGTGCCATCAGTCCGACGGAGGACAGGGGGTTTAATGAGCAGTTCTTC,CAISPTEDRGFNEQFF
TRBD1,TRBJ2-7,.,13,TRBV10-3,TGTGCCTACTCCAGGGGGCGCAAGGACGAGCAGTACTTC,CAYSRGRKDEQYF
TRBD1,TRBJ2-7,once,15,TRBV7-2,TGTGCCAGCAGCTTACCCCGACAGGGGCGCGCAGGGCAGTACTTC,CASSLPRQGRAGQYF
TRBD2,TRBJ2-1,.,17,TRBV18,TGTGCCAGCTCTCCTAATACCGGGACTAGCGGATTGGGTGAGCAGTTCTTC,CASSPNTGTSGLGEQFF
TRBD1,TRBJ1-2,.,15,TRBV7-9,TGTGCCAGCAGCTGGGGACAGGGGGCGCCGGATGGCTACACCTTC,CASSWGQGAPDGYTF
TRBD2,TRBJ2-1,.,15,TRBV6-5,TGTGCCAGCAGCCAGGACCAAGCGGGGATGAATGAGCAGTTCTTC,CASSQDQAGMNEQFF
TRBD2,TRBJ2-1,.,15,TRBV18,TGTGCCAGCTCACCGACTAGCGGGGGGGCCAATGAGCAGTTCTTC,CASSPTSGGANEQFF
TRBD1,TRBJ2-7,.,15,TRBV7-8,TGTGCCAGCAGCCTAACCCCAGGGGGCGGCTACGAGCAGTACTTC,CASSLTPGGGYEQYF
.,TRBJ2-3,.,12,TRBV19,TGTGCCAGTAGCCTTGGTAGCACCACGCAGTATTTT,CASSLGSTTQYF
TRBD1,TRBJ1-2,.,14,TRBV11-2,TGTGCCAGCAGCTACGGACAGGGGAACTATGGCTACACCTTC,CASSYGQGNYGYTF
TRBD1,TRBJ1-2,few,15,TRBV25-1,TGTGCCAGCAGTGACCCGGACAGGGTCGGCTATGGCTACACCTTC,CASSDPDRVGYGYTF
.,TRBJ1-1,.,13,TRBV10-3,TGTGCCACGCTAGGGGCAGGGGTGGGTGAAGCTTTCTTT,CATLGAGVGEAFF
TRBD1,TRBJ1-2,.,16,TRBV4-3,TGCGCCAGCAGCCAAGGCGGACAGGGGGCTAACTATGGCTACACCTTC,CASSQGGQGANYGYTF
.,TRBJ1-6,.,15,TRBV19,TGTGCCAGTAGTATACTGTCGCAGGGCGGTTCACCCCTCCACTTT,CASSILSQGGSPLHF
.,TRBJ2-1,.,14,TRBV11-3,TGTGCCAGCAGCTCGCGGCGGGGGCACAATGAGCAGTTCTTC,CASSSRRGHNEQFF
TRBD2,TRBJ2-2,once,14,TRBV7-3,TGTGCCAGCGGCGGGGGTATGAGCACCGGGGAGCTGTTTTTT,CASGGGMSTGELFF
.,TRBJ2-1,.,15,TRBV5-1,TGCGCCAGCAGCTTTAGTACAGGCTCCTACAATGAGCAGTTCTTC,CASSFSTGSYNEQFF
.,TRBJ1-3,few,14,TRBV10-3,TGTGCCATCGGGGGGGGGAGCTCTGGAAACACCATATATTTT,CAIGGGSSGNTIYF
.,TRBJ1-1,.,16,TRBV11-2,TGTGCCAGCAGCTTAGGATGGGCGGGGGCGAGGACTGAAGCTTTCTTT,CASSLGWAGARTEAFF
TRBD1,TRBJ1-1,.,15,TRBV6-5,TGTGCCAGCAGTTACGGGGGACAGCAGAACACTGAAGCTTTCTTT,CASSYGGQQNTEAFF
TRBD1,TRBJ1-2,.,16,TRBV27,TGTGCCAGCAGTTTCCTACAGGGGGCGCAACTCTATGGCTACACCTTC,CASSFLQGAQLYGYTF
.,TRBJ1-3,.,16,TRBV7-2,TGTGCCAGCAGCCCCCGAAAACAGGCCCTAGGAAACACCATATATTTT,CASSPRKQALGNTIYF
.,TRBJ1-4,.,17,TRBV5-4,TGTGCCAGCAGCTTGGTAGGCAGGGGTGAAACTAATGAAAAACTGTTTTTT,CASSLVGRGETNEKLFF
.,TRBJ1-5,.,15,TRBV6-6,TGTGCCAGCACTCAAGGGCGGGGGGCGCGGCAGCCCCAGCATTTT,CASTQGRGARQPQHF
.,TRBJ2-5,.,14,TRBV19,TGTGCCAGTAGTATAGACAGGCGCCAAGAGACCCAGTACTTC,CASSIDRRQETQYF
.,TRBJ1-3,.,16,TRBV19,TGTGCCAGTAGTCCCTCAGGGTCTAGCTCTGGAAACACCATATATTTT,CASSPSGSSSGNTIYF